The clone carrying this T cell receptor (beta chain) was found a few times. Antigen specificity is unknown. The data are from a study of cytomegalovirus exposure and HLA in healthy donors. Broader study findings: Clonal expansion was found to be greater in HLA-associated TCR beta chains than in equally common others in a later analysis.

The CDR3 runs 13 residues. J lost 3 bases, V lost 6 bases, and 4 bases had no gene match. Germline V lookup: CDR1 LNHDA, CDR2 SQIVND (reference sequence). Use of 60 Vbeta and 13 Jbeta primers characterized the PCR. Assay: immunoSEQ multiplex PCR; the TCRdb copy retains only in-frame clones and omits some. The sample consists of 150,000 to 200,000 clones, 80% of them appearing once. The sequence was collected from a middle-aged man in good health and CMV-seronegative. The sample comprised PBMCs. The chain links TRBV19 to TRBJ1-2, with TRBD1 matching over 7 bases. CDR3: CASRDRSHYGYTF. DNA of the CDR3: TGTGCCAGTAGGGACAGGAGTCACTATGGCTACACCTTC. Full variable domain (outside the CDR3, taken from reference TRBV19 and TRBJ1-2): DGGITQSPKYLFRKEGQNVTLSCEQNLNHDAMYWYRQDPGQGLRLIYYSQIVNDFQKGDIAEGYSVSREKKESFPLTVTSAQKNPTAFYLCASRDRSHYGYTFGSGTRLTVV.